This T cell receptor (beta chain) was documented in a study of T cell responses to AZD1222 COVID-19 vaccine. Study observations and caveats: Along spike, vaccine-associated CD4 TCRs were found throughout, with dominance at 160-218 and 743-854. The study reported that nearly half of spike-specific TCRs target unmutated variant regions. The donors showed a predominance of white British ancestry and of females, with possible underestimation of clonal diversity. Repertoires were obtained solely post-peak T cell response.

V was clipped by 3 bases and J by 6 bases, with 11 bases between them. There are 13 residues in the CDR3. The V gene's germline CDR1 is LNHNV and CDR2 YYDKDF (reference sequence). As to this clone: Its specificity is not known.

Measured with immunoSEQ multiplex PCR; TCRdb has only the in-frame clones, and not every one. The sample has under 130,000 clones, around 89% seen once. The input for sequencing was peripheral blood, taken on day 0 of AZD1222 vaccination. This receptor was obtained from an adult in good health. The rearrangement uses TRBV15 and TRBJ1-1; no firm D call. This chain's CDR3 is CATSSYTVAEAFF. The CDR3 region has the DNA TGTGCCACCAGCAGTTATACTGTGGCTGAAGCTTTCTTT.